This T cell receptor (beta chain) was documented in a study of patients and donors after allogeneic stem cell transplantation (TCRdb year 2020). Library preparation was by RT-PCR. Sequenced using a NextSeq 550. TCRdb itself trimmed the public reads at Q25 with fastp, ran MiXCR and retained productive beta chains. Entries that share a CDR3 protein sequence are merged under the most common genes and DNA. The sample table shows about a million distinct CDR3 sequences, and more than 15% are seen once. The leading ten clones occupy 5% to 6.5% of the sample. Concerning this clonotype: Its antigen is unknown. Base quality data are lacking; no much larger clone is found one base away.

From the cysteine through the phenylalanine, the CDR3 covers 16 amino acids. Left in the record is the CDR3 DNA by itself, 48 bases read in frame from the first base. The junction shows trimming of 3 bases on V and 0 bases on J, and the gene matches do not reach 7 bases of it. Per the germline V gene, SGHRS is the CDR1 and YFSETQ is the CDR2. Material for sequencing was blood, either unsorted or a sorted T cell fraction (not recorded which). The receptor was derived from a human donor who was either an allogeneic HSCT recipient or a stem cell or donor lymphocyte infusion donor (not recorded which). It is not recorded whose cells these are; they may come from a transplant donor. The sequence links TRBV5-1 to TRBJ2-3; 7 nucleotides in the junction match TRBD1. The DNA sequence is given as TGCGCCAGCAGCTCTTGGACAGGAGGAAGCACAGATACGCAGTATTTT. This sequence encodes CASSSWTGGSTDTQYF.